Presented here are 28 T cell receptor beta chains from one specimen sequenced in a study of blood T cell repertoires in COVID-19. Some clones are missing from TCRdb's copy, which holds only in-frame ones; the method was immunoSEQ multiplex PCR. The sample has more than 95,000 clones; around 85% are singletons. Sequencing was done on a sample of peripheral blood. These receptors were taken from a man aged 45-60 years with acute or convalescent COVID-19.

This chain uses TRBV12-3 or TRBV12-4 with TRBJ1-3; unclear D gene. The CDR3 runs to 12 residues. Trimming took off 10 bases at V and 0 bases at J, with 7 bases between the two ends. The CDR3 spells CAIESSGNTIYF. The CDR3 DNA follows: TGTGCCATCGAGTCCTCTGGAAACACCATATATTTT.

This chain links TRBV15 with TRBJ1-2, with 8 nucleotides matching TRBD1. With 2 bases clipped from V and 3 bases from J, the junction kept 5 bases outside the gene matches. The germline V gene encodes CDR1 LNHNV and CDR2 YYDKDF (reference sequence). The CDR3 length is 15 residues. CDR3 coding DNA: TGTGCCACCAGCAGAAACAGGGGGATTCACTATGGCTACACCTTC. Translated: CATSRNRGIHYGYTF.

This rearrangement joins TRBV10-3 to TRBJ2-1; possibly TRBD2 for D (6 bases). V dropped 1 base and J dropped 3 bases, with 10 bases sitting between them. CDR3 length equals 15 residues. The germline gives CDR1 ENHRY, CDR2 SYGVKD. The CDR3 sequence is CAISEWASDYNEQFF. CDR3 coding DNA: TGTGCCATCAGTGAGTGGGCTAGCGACTACAATGAGCAGTTCTTC.

The V and J genes are TRBV30 and TRBJ1-4, with 7 bases fitting TRBD1. The ends lost 2 bases at V and 0 bases at J; junction bases unmatched: 9. CDR3 length: 17 residues. The germline V gene encodes CDR1 GTSNPN and CDR2 SVGIG (reference sequence). The CDR3 is CAWSREDQGATNEKLFF. CDR3 nucleotide sequence: TGTGCCTGGAGTCGTGAAGACCAGGGGGCAACTAATGAAAAACTGTTTTTT.

The V gene is TRBV9, the J gene TRBJ2-3; no clear D gene. Germline lookup yields CDR1 SGDLS and CDR2 YYNGEE. Trimming stripped 0 bases from V and 6 bases from J, with 8 bases between. The CDR3 runs to 13 residues. CDR3 in DNA: TGTGCCAGCAGCGTAGAGGAGTTCGATACGCAGTATTTT. Encoded protein: CASSVEEFDTQYF.

This chain connects TRBV7-9 to TRBJ2-3; possible D gene TRBD2, 5 bases. Germline loops: CDR1 SEHNR, CDR2 FQNEAQ (reference sequence). This CDR3 is 17 amino acids long. Trimming left V 3 bases short and J 0 bases short, with 16 bases between. CDR3 sequence: CASSLTGILLSTDTQYF. The CDR3 DNA sequence: TGTGCCAGCAGCTTGACCGGGATTCTATTAAGCACAGATACGCAGTATTTT.

This clone was detected only once. The chain employs TRBV4-1 and TRBJ2-7; TRBD1 aligns across 10 bases. J lost 3 bases, V lost 3 bases, and 2 bases had no gene match. Looked up from germline, CDR1 is MGHRA and CDR2 is YSYEKL. The CDR3 has 14 residues. The CDR3 loop reads CASSQRDRGYEQYF. The DNA of the CDR3 is TGCGCCAGCAGCCAGCGGGACAGGGGCTACGAGCAGTACTTC.

The chain has TRBV5-1 and TRBJ1-1; D remains unclear. The CDR3 covers 14 residues. V gave up 0 bases and J gave up 1 base, with 7 bases separating them. Per the germline V gene, CDR1 is SGHRS and CDR2 is YFSETQ. CDR3 bases: TGCGCCAGCAGCTTGGCGCGGGGGAACACTGAAGCTTTCTTT. Translation gives CASSLARGNTEAFF.

The J gene is TRBJ1-2, the V gene TRBV5-1; D possibly corresponds to TRBD1 (6 bases). CDR3 length equals 14 residues. Germline values: CDR1 SGHRS, CDR2 YFSETQ. V lost 2 bases and J 4 bases, leaving 12 bases between the germline ends. The CDR3 region is CASSLHRETYGYTF. The CDR3 region has the DNA TGCGCCAGCAGCTTACACAGGGAAACCTATGGCTACACCTTC.

This clone was observed a single time. The chain couples TRBV19 to TRBJ1-5; 8 bases are shared with TRBD1. From germline, CDR1 is LNHDA and CDR2 SQIVND (reference sequence). Unmatched junction bases numbered 6, after V lost 10 bases and J lost 1 base. This CDR3 comprises 14 residues. The CDR3, as DNA: TGTGCCACCTCCAGGGGGCAAAGCAATCAGCCCCAGCATTTT. Protein product: CATSRGQSNQPQHF. Full variable domain (rest looked up from reference TRBV19 and TRBJ1-5): DGGITQSPKYLFRKEGQNVTLSCEQNLNHDAMYWYRQDPGQGLRLIYYSQIVNDFQKGDIAEGYSVSREKKESFPLTVTSAQKNPTAFYLCATSRGQSNQPQHFGDGTRLSIL.

This clone occurred a few times. The DNA for the CDR3 is TGTGCCAGCAGCCCGAGCGGAAACAAAGAAGAGACCCAGTACTTC. This codes for CASSPSGNKEETQYF. V and J are TRBV3-1 (or the pseudogene TRBV3-2) and TRBJ2-5, with D tentatively TRBD2 (5 bases). There are 15 residues in the CDR3. V lost 4 bases and J lost 3, with 15 bases in between. The germline CDR1 and CDR2 sequences are LGHDT and YNNKEL (reference sequence).

This rearrangement joins TRBV3-1 (or the pseudogene TRBV3-2) to TRBJ2-3, with D tentatively TRBD2 (7 bases). The germline V gene encodes CDR1 LGHDT and CDR2 YNNKEL (reference sequence). The CDR3 runs to 17 residues. The germline V and J ends were trimmed by 3 bases and 5 bases, with 21 bases remaining between them. CDR3 protein: CASSQSLPGGAGDTQYF. The CDR3 coding sequence is TGTGCCAGCAGCCAGTCCCTCCCTGGGGGGGCCGGAGATACGCAGTATTTT.

There are a few counts of this clone. The chain employs TRBV28 and TRBJ2-7; 8 nucleotides match TRBD2. From germline, CDR1 is MDHEN and CDR2 SYDVKM. The CDR3 extends over 19 amino acids. The trim removed 7 bases at V and 3 bases at J, leaving 23 bases unmatched. CDR3 bases: TGTGCCAGCACGAACAGTTTAGCGGGACCCGCACTCCGAAACTACGAGCAGTACTTC. Protein sequence: CASTNSLAGPALRNYEQYF.

CDR3 amino acids: CASSPAGAKNIQYF. DNA for the CDR3: TGTGCCAGCAGCCCAGCGGGAGCCAAAAACATTCAGTACTTC. This rearrangement joins TRBV7-9 to TRBJ2-4, with D maybe TRBD2 (6 bases). The V gene lost 5 bases and the J gene lost 0 bases, with 8 bases spanning the gap. Germline loops: CDR1 SEHNR, CDR2 FQNEAQ (reference sequence). The CDR3 length is 14 residues.

This chain uses TRBV25-1 with TRBJ2-7, with D perhaps matching TRBD2 (6 bases). The CDR3 loop spans 15 amino acids. The germline V and J ends were trimmed by 1 base and 7 bases, with 17 bases remaining between them. The germline CDR1 and CDR2 sequences are MGHDK and SYGVNS. DNA of the CDR3: TGTGCCAGCAGTGAATCCATTGGGAGGTCCGGAGAGCAGTACTTC. Its translation: CASSESIGRSGEQYF.

The chain couples TRBV6-6 to TRBJ1-1; D unclear. CDR3 length equals 14 residues. V lost 0 bases and J 4 bases, leaving 9 bases between the germline ends. The germline V gene encodes CDR1 MNHNY and CDR2 SVGAGI (reference sequence). In DNA, the CDR3 is TGTGCCAGCAGTTACTCCGAGGGAGGCACTGAAGCTTTCTTT. Its protein is CASSYSEGGTEAFF.

The chain employs TRBV27 and TRBJ2-2; TRBD2 matches at 8 bases. This CDR3 region has 16 residues. V shed 4 bases, J shed 4 bases, and the junction held 8 bases outside the gene matches. Germline CDR1 reads MNHEY; CDR2 reads SMNVEV (reference sequence). CDR3 amino acids: CASSSIAGLSTGELFF. The CDR3 DNA is TGTGCCAGCAGTTCCATAGCGGGGCTCTCCACCGGGGAGCTGTTTTTT.

The J gene is TRBJ1-4, the V gene TRBV2; 7 positions match TRBD1. This CDR3 comprises 14 residues. With 9 bases clipped from V and 2 bases from J, the junction kept 6 bases outside the gene matches. The germline CDR1 and CDR2 sequences are SNHLY and FYNNEI. Written as DNA, the CDR3 is TGTGCCAGTATCCCAGGGGGGACTAATGAAAAACTGTTTTTT. Its translation: CASIPGGTNEKLFF.

This rearrangement joins TRBV27 to TRBJ1-2; a possible D gene is TRBD1 (6 bases). CDR3 length: 12 residues. V was clipped by 4 bases and J by 8 bases, with 11 bases between them. Germline CDR1 is MNHEY and CDR2 is SMNVEV (reference sequence). The CDR3 region has the DNA TGTGCCAGCAGTTATACAGGGAACGGCTACACCTTC. It is translated as CASSYTGNGYTF.

This clone has just one count. The CDR3 here is CASGTGTSVRDTQYF. CDR3 in DNA: TGTGCTAGTGGTACCGGGACTAGCGTCCGGGATACGCAGTATTTT. V is TRBV12-5 and J is TRBJ2-3; 10 bases fit TRBD2. V gave up 5 bases and J gave up 6 bases; unmatched junction bases: 8. CDR1 is LGHNT and CDR2 is FRNRAP in the germline V gene. This CDR3 contains 15 residues.

This chain joins TRBV19 and TRBJ1-5, with 7 bases fitting TRBD1. Germline values: CDR1 LNHDA, CDR2 SQIVND (reference sequence). The CDR3 length is 15 residues. J lost 0 bases, V lost 4 bases, and 3 bases had no gene match. CDR3 bases: TGTGCCAGTAGTAAGACAGGGCATAGCAATCAGCCCCAGCATTTT. Protein product: CASSKTGHSNQPQHF.

V usage is TRBV3-1 (or the pseudogene TRBV3-2) and J usage is TRBJ2-2; TRBD1 matches 8 bases. With V trimmed by 6 bases and J by 6 bases, 9 bases remained unmatched. The CDR3 has 15 residues. Germline V gene data show CDR1 as LGHDT and CDR2 as YNNKEL (reference sequence). The DNA of the CDR3 is TGTGCCAGCAGATTTGACAGGGGTCCCCCCGGGGAGCTGTTTTTT. Amino acids: CASRFDRGPPGELFF.

The rearrangement uses TRBV6-5 and TRBJ1-3; D perhaps matches TRBD1 (5 bases). V was shortened by 8 bases and J by 0 bases, with 14 bases between the two germline ends. The germline V gene encodes CDR1 MNHEY and CDR2 SVGAGI. This CDR3 contains 15 residues. CDR3 in DNA: TGTGCCAGCTGGGGGGGACTAATCTCTGGAAACACCATATATTTT. Translated: CASWGGLISGNTIYF.

The J gene is TRBJ1-6, the V gene TRBV19, with TRBD1 matching over 7 bases. CDR3 length: 14 amino acids. V lost 1 base, J lost 9 bases, and 3 bases stayed unmatched. Germline lookup yields CDR1 LNHDA and CDR2 SQIVND (reference sequence). The CDR3 here is CASSIGQGGSPLHF. The CDR3 bases are TGTGCCAGTAGTATAGGACAGGGCGGTTCACCCCTCCACTTT.

This clone occurred once. This chain joins TRBV5-1 and TRBJ2-2, with a weak D call TRBD1 (6 bases). Germline V gene sequence: CDR1 SGHRS, CDR2 YFSETQ. The CDR3 consists of 14 residues. Trimming removed 4 bases from V and 3 bases from J, with 10 bases in between. The CDR3 DNA sequence: TGCGCCAGCAGCCAGGACAGATACACCGGGGAGCTGTTTTTT. Translation gives CASSQDRYTGELFF.

The CDR3 DNA follows: TGTGCCATTGGGGGACAGTCAGGCACAGATACGCAGTATTTT. Its protein is CAIGGQSGTDTQYF. V gene TRBV10-3 combines with J gene TRBJ2-3, with 7 bases aligning to TRBD1. The germline V gene encodes CDR1 ENHRY and CDR2 SYGVKD. The CDR3 is made up of 14 amino acids. J lost 1 base, V lost 9 bases, and 7 bases had no gene match.

This chain connects TRBV6-5 to TRBJ1-6; D is unclear. The germline V gene has CDR1 MNHEY and CDR2 SVGAGI. CDR3 length equals 13 residues. V lost 8 bases and J lost 0, with 5 bases in between. The CDR3 loop is CASADSYNSPLHF. The CDR3 DNA sequence: TGTGCCAGCGCGGACTCCTATAATTCACCCCTCCACTTT.

The gene calls are TRBV30 and TRBJ2-5, with a possible D match to TRBD2 (6 bases). The CDR3 spans 12 residues. Trimming removed 1 base at V and 4 bases at J, with 7 bases between. Germline V gene lookup returns CDR1 GTSNPN and CDR2 SVGIG (reference sequence). In DNA, the CDR3 is TGTGCCTGGAGTGCAGCGGGAGAGACCCAGTACTTC. This encodes CAWSAAGETQYF.